One T cell receptor beta chain is described in this entry. This entry comes from a study of blood T cell repertoires in COVID-19. On the study more broadly: The United States, Italy and Spain supplied acute and convalescent COVID-19 samples. Sources were T cells, B-cell-depleted T cells, or PBMCs; the material itself was cDNA or gDNA.

In the source study's methods: For nucleated cells, counts were estimated from reference gene primer amplification. Clones were sequenced by immunoSEQ multiplex PCR, and TCRdb holds only the in-frame ones, with some missing. The V and J calls and clone size come from that table; D and trimming were worked out from the DNA. The profile shows some 200,000 clones, approximately 85% of them singletons. Sequenced: peripheral blood. This clonotype originated in an older woman with acute or convalescent COVID-19.

CDR3 in amino acids: CASSPRLANTGELFF. CDR3 coding DNA: TGTGCCAGCAGCCCTAGACTCGCGAACACCGGGGAGCTGTTTTTT. This chain connects TRBV4-2 to TRBJ2-2; unclear D gene. Germline V gene data show CDR1 as LGHNA and CDR2 as YNFKEQ. Trimming removed 4 bases at V and 0 bases at J, with 9 bases between. CDR3 length equals 15 residues.